This TCR beta chain stems from a study of blood T cell repertoires in COVID-19 (dated by TCRdb to 2018 to 2020). Background for the entire study: Collaborator samples came from the United States, Italy and Spain and covered acute and convalescent phases of COVID-19. The material from the prospective study consisted of cDNA or gDNA derived from T cells, B-cell-depleted T cells, or PBMCs. Deeply sampled blood TCRbeta repertoires from subjects exposed to, actively infected with, or recovered from COVID-19 were included in the dataset. Samples came from the ongoing ImmuneRACE study (first 160 participants) plus 1,254 subjects from 6 global collaborators. The repertoires were released in a freely available public database meant as a resource for research on the immune response to SARS-CoV-2. A de-identified subject ID, COVID-19 status, age in years and sex were almost always included in the sample metadata. Where available, HLA class I and class II types were obtained from metadata supplied by the sample provider rather than from assay-based typing. The investigation overall reported the following: The quantity of clinical and demographic metadata differed by source and by participant and was supplied without curation.

The immunoSEQ Assay, a bias-controlled multiplex PCR, was used to amplify TCRbeta CDR3 regions from genomic DNA. Under the source paper's analysis protocol: Within the assay, amplification of reference gene primers was used to estimate how many nucleated cells each sample contained. To quantify the absolute abundance of each unique TCRbeta CDR3 rearrangement, sequence reads were collapsed and filtered. For each sample, productive Simpson clonality was calculated as the square root of Simpson's diversity index over productive rearrangements. The source is immuneACCESS, and TCRdb retained only in-frame sequences with V and J called. Part of the clones is not carried over; for the studies checked, unresolved V genes explain less than half of this, and the remainder is unexplained. The V and J calls and the clone size are those of that table, but D and trimming were determined from the DNA. In all, the sample holds roughly 80,000 clones, and approximately 88% of those were seen once. The top ten constitute around 7.3% of the sample.

With respect to this clone: Its cognate antigen has yet to be identified. No much larger clonotype is one base removed from it; base qualities were not supplied.

V is clipped by 8 bases and J by 6 bases, and the sequence between their germline boundaries is 31 bases long. The germline V gene (reference sequence) specifies LNHDA as CDR1 and SQIVND as CDR2. The CDR3 measures 18 amino acids from cysteine to phenylalanine. Only the CDR3 DNA stays, 54 bases, in frame from base 1. Each collaborating institution followed its own protocols to collect whole blood in K2EDTA tubes. Collaborator samples were shipped for TCRbeta analysis as frozen whole blood, isolated PBMCs, or DNA extracted from either sample type. Sample: peripheral blood. The receptor was isolated from a woman aged 80 or older with acute or convalescent COVID-19. The V and J segments used are TRBV19 and TRBJ1-1; a confident D gene designation cannot be given. The CDR3 sequence is CASSYAGHSGVSVAEAFF. The sequenced DNA: TGTGCCAGTTCTTATGCGGGCCACAGCGGGGTATCGGTAGCTGAAGCTTTCTTT. Where the CDR3 stops, the reference TRBV19 and TRBJ1-1 genes take over; the full variable domain is DGGITQSPKYLFRKEGQNVTLSCEQNLNHDAMYWYRQDPGQGLRLIYYSQIVNDFQKGDIAEGYSVSREKKESFPLTVTSAQKNPTAFYLCASSYAGHSGVSVAEAFFGQGTRLTVV.